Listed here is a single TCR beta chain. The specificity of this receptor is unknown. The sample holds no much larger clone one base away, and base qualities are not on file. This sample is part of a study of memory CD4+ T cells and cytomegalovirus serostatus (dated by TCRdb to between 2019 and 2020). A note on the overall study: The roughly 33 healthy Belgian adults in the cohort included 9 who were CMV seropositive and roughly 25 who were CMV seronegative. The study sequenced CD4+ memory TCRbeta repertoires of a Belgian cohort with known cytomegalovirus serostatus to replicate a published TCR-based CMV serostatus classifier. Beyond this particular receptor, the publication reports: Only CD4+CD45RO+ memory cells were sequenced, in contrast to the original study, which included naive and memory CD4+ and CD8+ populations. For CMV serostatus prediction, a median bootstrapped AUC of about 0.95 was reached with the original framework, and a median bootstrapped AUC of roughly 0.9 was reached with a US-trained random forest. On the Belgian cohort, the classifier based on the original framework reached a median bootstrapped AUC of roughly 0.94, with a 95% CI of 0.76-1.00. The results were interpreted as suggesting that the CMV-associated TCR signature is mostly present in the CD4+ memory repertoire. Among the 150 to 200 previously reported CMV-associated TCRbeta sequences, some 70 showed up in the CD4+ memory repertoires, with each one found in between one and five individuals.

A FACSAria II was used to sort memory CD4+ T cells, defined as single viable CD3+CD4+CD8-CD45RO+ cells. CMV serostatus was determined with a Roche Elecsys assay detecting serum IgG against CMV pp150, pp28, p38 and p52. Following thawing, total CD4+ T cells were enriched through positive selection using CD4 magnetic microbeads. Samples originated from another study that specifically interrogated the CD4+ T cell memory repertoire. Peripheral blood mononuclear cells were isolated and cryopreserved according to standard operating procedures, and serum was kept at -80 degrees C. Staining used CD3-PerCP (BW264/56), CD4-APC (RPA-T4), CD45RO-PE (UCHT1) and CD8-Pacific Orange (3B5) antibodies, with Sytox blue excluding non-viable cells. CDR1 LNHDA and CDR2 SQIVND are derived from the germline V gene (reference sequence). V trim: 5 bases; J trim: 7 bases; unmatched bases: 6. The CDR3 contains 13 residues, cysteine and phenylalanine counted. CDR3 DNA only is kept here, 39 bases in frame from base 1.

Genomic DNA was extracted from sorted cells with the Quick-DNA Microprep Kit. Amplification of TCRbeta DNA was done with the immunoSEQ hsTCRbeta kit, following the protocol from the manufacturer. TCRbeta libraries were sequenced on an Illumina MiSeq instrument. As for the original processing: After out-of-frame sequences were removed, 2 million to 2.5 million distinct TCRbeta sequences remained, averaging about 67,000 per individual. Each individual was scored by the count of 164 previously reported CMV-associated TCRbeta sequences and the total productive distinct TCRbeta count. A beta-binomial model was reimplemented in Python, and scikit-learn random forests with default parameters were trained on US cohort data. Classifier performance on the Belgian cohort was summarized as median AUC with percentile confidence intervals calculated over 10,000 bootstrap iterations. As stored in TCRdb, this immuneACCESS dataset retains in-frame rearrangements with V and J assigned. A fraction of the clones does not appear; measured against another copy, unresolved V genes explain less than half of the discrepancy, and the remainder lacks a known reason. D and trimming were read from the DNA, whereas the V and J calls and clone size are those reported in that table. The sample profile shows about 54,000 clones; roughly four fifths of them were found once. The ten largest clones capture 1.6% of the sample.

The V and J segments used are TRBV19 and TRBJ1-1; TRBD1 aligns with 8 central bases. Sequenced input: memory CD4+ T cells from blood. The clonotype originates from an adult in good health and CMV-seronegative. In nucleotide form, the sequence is TGTGCCAGTAGTTCCCAGGGGGCGGGTGAAGCTTTCTTT. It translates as CASSSQGAGEAFF.